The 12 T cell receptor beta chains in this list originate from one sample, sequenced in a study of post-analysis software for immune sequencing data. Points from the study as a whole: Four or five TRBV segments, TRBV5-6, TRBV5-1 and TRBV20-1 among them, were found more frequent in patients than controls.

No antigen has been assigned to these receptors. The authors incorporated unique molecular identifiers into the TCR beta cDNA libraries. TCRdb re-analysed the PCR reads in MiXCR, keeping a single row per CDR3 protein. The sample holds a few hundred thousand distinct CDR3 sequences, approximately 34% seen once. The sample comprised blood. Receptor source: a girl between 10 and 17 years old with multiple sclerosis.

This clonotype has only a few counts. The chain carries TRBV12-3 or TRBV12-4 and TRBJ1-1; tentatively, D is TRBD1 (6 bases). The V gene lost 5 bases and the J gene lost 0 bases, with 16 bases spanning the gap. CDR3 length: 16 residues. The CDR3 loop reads CASSPRGTGLNTEAFF. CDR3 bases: TGTGCCAGCAGTCCGAGGGGCACAGGGCTGAACACTGAAGCTTTCTTT.

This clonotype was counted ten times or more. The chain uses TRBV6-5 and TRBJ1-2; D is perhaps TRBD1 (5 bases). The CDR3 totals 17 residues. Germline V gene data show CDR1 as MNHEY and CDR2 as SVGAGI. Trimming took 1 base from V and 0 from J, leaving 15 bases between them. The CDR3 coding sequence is TGTGCCAGCAGTTACTTGCCCTTGGGGGAGGCTAACTATGGCTACACCTTC. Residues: CASSYLPLGEANYGYTF.

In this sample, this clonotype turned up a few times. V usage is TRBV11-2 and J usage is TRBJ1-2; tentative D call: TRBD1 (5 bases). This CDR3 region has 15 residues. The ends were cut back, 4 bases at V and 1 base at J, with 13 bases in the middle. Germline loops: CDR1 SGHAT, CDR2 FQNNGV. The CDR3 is CASSSVDNLNYGYTF. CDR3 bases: TGTGCCAGCAGCTCTGTGGACAACCTTAACTATGGCTACACCTTC.

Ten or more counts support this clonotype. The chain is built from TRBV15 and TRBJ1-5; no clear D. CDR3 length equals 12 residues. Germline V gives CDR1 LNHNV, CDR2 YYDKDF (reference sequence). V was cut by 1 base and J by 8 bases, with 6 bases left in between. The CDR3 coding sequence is TGTGCCACCAGCAGAGTAGCAGAGCCCCAGCATTTT. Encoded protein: CATSRVAEPQHF.

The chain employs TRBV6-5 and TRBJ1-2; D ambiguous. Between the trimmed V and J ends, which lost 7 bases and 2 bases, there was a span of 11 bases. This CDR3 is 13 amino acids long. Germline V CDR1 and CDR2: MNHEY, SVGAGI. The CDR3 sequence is CASKGPVNYGYTF. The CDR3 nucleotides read TGTGCCAGCAAGGGCCCAGTGAACTATGGCTACACCTTC.

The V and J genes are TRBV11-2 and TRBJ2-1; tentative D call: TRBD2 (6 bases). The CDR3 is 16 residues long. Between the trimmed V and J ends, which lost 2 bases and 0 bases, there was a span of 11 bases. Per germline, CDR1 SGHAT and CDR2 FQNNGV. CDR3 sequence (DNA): TGTGCCAGCAGCTTATTCGCGGGGAGCTCCTACAATGAGCAGTTCTTC. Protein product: CASSLFAGSSYNEQFF.

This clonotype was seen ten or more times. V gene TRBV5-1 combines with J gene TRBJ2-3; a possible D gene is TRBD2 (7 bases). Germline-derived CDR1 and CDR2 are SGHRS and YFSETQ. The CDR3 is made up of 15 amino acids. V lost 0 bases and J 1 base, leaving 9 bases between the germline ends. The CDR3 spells CASSLGGGRTDTQYF. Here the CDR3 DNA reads TGCGCCAGCAGCTTGGGCGGGGGCCGCACAGATACGCAGTATTTT.

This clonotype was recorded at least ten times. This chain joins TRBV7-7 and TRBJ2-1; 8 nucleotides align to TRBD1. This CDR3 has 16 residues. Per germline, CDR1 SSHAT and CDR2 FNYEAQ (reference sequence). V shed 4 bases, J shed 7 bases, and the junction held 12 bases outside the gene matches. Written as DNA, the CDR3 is TGTGCCAGCAGCTCCCAGGCCCCTGGACAGGGTAATGAGCAGTTCTTC. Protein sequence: CASSSQAPGQGNEQFF.

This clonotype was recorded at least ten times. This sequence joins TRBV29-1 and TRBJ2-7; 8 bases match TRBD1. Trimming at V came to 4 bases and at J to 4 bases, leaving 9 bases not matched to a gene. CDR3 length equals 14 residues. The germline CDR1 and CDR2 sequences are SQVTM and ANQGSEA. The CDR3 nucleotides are TGCAGCGTTGTATTACAGGGGGGAAGGTACGAGCAGTACTTC. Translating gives CSVVLQGGRYEQYF.

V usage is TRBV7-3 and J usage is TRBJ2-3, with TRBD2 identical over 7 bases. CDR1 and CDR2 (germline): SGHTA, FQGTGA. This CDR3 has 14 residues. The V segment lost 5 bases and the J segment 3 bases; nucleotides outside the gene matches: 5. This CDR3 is CASSHGLETDTQYF. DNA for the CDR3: TGTGCCAGCAGCCATGGACTAGAGACAGATACGCAGTATTTT.

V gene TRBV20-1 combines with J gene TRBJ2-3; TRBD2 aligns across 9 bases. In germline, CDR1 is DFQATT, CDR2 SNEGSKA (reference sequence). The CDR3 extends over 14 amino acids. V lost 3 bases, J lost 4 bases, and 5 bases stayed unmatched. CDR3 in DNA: TGCAGTGCTAGGTCTAGCGGGACCTCAGATACGCAGTATTTT. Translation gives CSARSSGTSDTQYF.

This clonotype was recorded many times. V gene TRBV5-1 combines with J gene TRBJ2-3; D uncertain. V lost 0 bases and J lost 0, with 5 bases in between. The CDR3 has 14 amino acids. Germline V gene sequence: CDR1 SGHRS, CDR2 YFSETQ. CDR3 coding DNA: TGCGCCAGCAGCTTGGACGGTAGCACAGATACGCAGTATTTT. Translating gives CASSLDGSTDTQYF.